One sample yielded the 26 T cell receptor beta chains listed below, sequenced in a study of blood T cell repertoires in COVID-19. Profiled with immunoSEQ multiplex PCR; TCRdb holds only in-frame clones, not every one. The sample holds 150,000 to 200,000 clones; 60% to 80% are singletons and the top ten take 26%. The sequenced sample consisted of peripheral blood. These receptors were taken from a woman aged 70-85 years with acute or convalescent COVID-19.

The V gene is TRBV5-5, the J gene TRBJ1-1; 9 positions match TRBD1. With 4 bases clipped from V and 10 bases from J, the junction kept 11 bases outside the gene matches. Germline V gives CDR1 SGHKS, CDR2 YYEKEE (reference sequence). The CDR3 spans 14 residues. CDR3 amino acids: CASSTTGGSFAAFF. For the CDR3, the DNA is TGTGCCAGCAGCACGACAGGGGGTTCTTTCGCAGCTTTCTTT.

This clone has a handful of counts. The gene calls are TRBV5-1 and TRBJ1-1, with D unclear. CDR3 size: 13 residues. Deletions cut 1 base from V and 1 base from J, with 5 bases between. Germline CDR1 SGHRS, CDR2 YFSETQ. The CDR3 sequence is CASSLIANTEAFF. DNA of the CDR3: TGCGCCAGCAGCTTGATAGCGAACACTGAAGCTTTCTTT.

J is TRBJ1-2 and V is TRBV7-2; D might be TRBD1 (5 bases). Germline CDR1 is SGHTA and CDR2 is FQGNSA. The germline V and J ends were trimmed by 2 bases and 1 base, with 17 bases remaining between them. This CDR3 contains 17 residues. CDR3 protein: CASSLFGGQGNNYGYTF. In DNA, the CDR3 is TGTGCCAGCAGCTTATTTGGCGGTCAGGGTAATAACTATGGCTACACCTTC.

This sequence joins TRBV2 and TRBJ2-2, with D tentatively TRBD2 (5 bases). CDR3 length: 13 residues. Germline V gene sequence: CDR1 SNHLY, CDR2 FYNNEI. V shed 7 bases and J shed 5 bases, with 11 bases lying between them. The CDR3 DNA reads TGTGCCAGCACGGGATTTCAAACCGGGGAGCTGTTTTTT. Its translation: CASTGFQTGELFF.

The chain combines TRBV3-1 (or the pseudogene TRBV3-2) with TRBJ2-2; 14 nucleotides align to TRBD2. The V and J ends lost 8 bases and 6 bases, in that order; junction bases with no gene match: 5. Germline CDR1 LGHDT, CDR2 YNNKEL (reference sequence). The CDR3 is 15 amino acids. The CDR3 DNA reads TGTGCCAGCGGACTAGCGGGAGGTCAGGCCGGGGAGCTGTTTTTT. Encoded protein: CASGLAGGQAGELFF.

The chain recombines TRBV21-1 with TRBJ1-5; the table's D call, TRBD1, has no DNA check behind it. TRBV21-1 is recorded as a pseudogene. The CDR3 length is 17 residues. For the CDR3, the DNA is TGTGCCAGCAGCAAAGTTTCTTCAGGCATTGAACGTCAGCCCCAGCATTTT. Its protein product is CASSKVSSGIERQPQHF.

The genes are TRBV30 and TRBJ2-2; TRBD2 matches at 11 bases. The CDR3 consists of 14 residues. Trimming cost V 3 bases and J 4 bases; bases outside gene matches: 1. Germline CDR1 GTSNPN, CDR2 SVGIG (reference sequence). The CDR3 region is CAWRGLAATGELFF. The CDR3 nucleotides read TGTGCCTGGAGGGGACTAGCGGCCACCGGGGAGCTGTTTTTT.

The J gene is TRBJ2-2, the V gene TRBV11-2; D is undetermined. The CDR3 extends over 19 amino acids. The V gene lost 4 bases and the J gene lost 6 bases, with 27 bases spanning the gap. Germline lookup yields CDR1 SGHAT and CDR2 FQNNGV. In DNA form, the CDR3 reads TGTGCCAGCAGCTCACCAGGCTGGAATGATAAAAAATCGCCCGGGGAGCTGTTTTTT. It codes for CASSSPGWNDKKSPGELFF.

The rearrangement uses TRBV6-6 and TRBJ1-3; D is ambiguous. Trimming removed 0 bases at V and 3 bases at J, with 9 bases between. The CDR3 extends over 15 amino acids. From germline, CDR1 is MNHNY and CDR2 SVGAGI (reference sequence). Here the CDR3 reads CASSYSTAIGNTIYF. The CDR3 DNA is TGTGCCAGCAGTTACTCGACTGCCATTGGAAACACCATATATTTT.

This clone came up many times. This chain joins TRBV4-1 and TRBJ2-7, with 7 bases matching TRBD1. The junction had 11 bases not matched to a gene; V was cut back by 7 bases and J by 2 bases. Per germline, CDR1 MGHRA and CDR2 YSYEKL. The CDR3 totals 15 residues. CDR3 nucleotide sequence: TGCGCCAGCACCCTAGCCCTGACAGGGCCCTACGAGCAGTACTTC. The encoded protein is CASTLALTGPYEQYF.

Only a few counts were recorded for this clone. This chain joins TRBV3-1 (or the pseudogene TRBV3-2) and TRBJ2-4; possible D gene TRBD2, 7 bases. The V gene's germline CDR1 is LGHDT and CDR2 YNNKEL (reference sequence). Between the trimmed V and J ends, which lost 4 bases and 2 bases, there was a span of 18 bases. This CDR3 is built from 17 residues. CDR3 nucleotides: TGTGCCAGCAGCCGAGTAGGGGGGGGTAGGTCCAAAAACATTCAGTACTTC. It encodes CASSRVGGGRSKNIQYF.

This clone showed up just once. The chain combines TRBV11-2 with TRBJ2-7; the match to TRBD2 covers 9 bases. The CDR3 has 16 amino acids. The germline V gene encodes CDR1 SGHAT and CDR2 FQNNGV. Unmatched junction bases numbered 10, after V lost 4 bases and J lost 3 bases. The CDR3 spells CASSSLAGSDGYEQYF. The CDR3 region has the DNA TGTGCCAGCAGCTCTCTAGCGGGATCGGACGGCTACGAGCAGTACTTC.

The rearrangement joins TRBV30 to TRBJ1-4, with 9 bases matching TRBD1. The CDR3 runs 13 residues. Germline V CDR1 and CDR2: GTSNPN, SVGIG (reference sequence). Trimming at V came to 2 bases and at J to 7 bases, leaving 2 bases not matched to a gene. CDR3 sequence: CAWSLTGGEKLFF. The CDR3, as DNA: TGTGCCTGGAGTTTGACAGGGGGTGAAAAACTGTTTTTT.

This clone was seen a few times. The chain joins TRBV19 to TRBJ2-5; TRBD2 is a possible D gene (6 bases). V lost 5 bases to trimming and J lost 5 bases, with 12 bases between them. This CDR3 spans 13 amino acids. Germline-derived CDR1 and CDR2 are LNHDA and SQIVND (reference sequence). The CDR3 DNA reads TGTGCCAGTAGTTCGGGAGCCAGGGAGACCCAGTACTTC. Protein sequence: CASSSGARETQYF.

The chain couples TRBV5-4 to TRBJ2-7, with TRBD2 matching 9 bases. V lost 4 bases to trimming and J lost 3 bases; unmatched junction nucleotides: 20. Germline V gene data show CDR1 as SGHNT and CDR2 as YYREEE (reference sequence). This CDR3 spans 19 amino acids. CDR3 bases: TGTGCCAGCAGCGCGAGCGGGGGAAGAGCGGGGGGAGGCTACTACGAGCAGTACTTC. The encoded protein is CASSASGGRAGGGYYEQYF.

The rearrangement uses TRBV5-1 and TRBJ1-6; D is possibly TRBD1 (6 bases). CDR1 SGHRS and CDR2 YFSETQ come from the germline V gene. The V gene lost 5 bases and the J gene lost 9 bases, with 12 bases spanning the gap. CDR3 length: 13 residues. Here the CDR3 reads CASSLLQGSPLHF. CDR3 sequence (DNA): TGCGCCAGCAGTCTTTTACAGGGTTCACCCCTCCACTTT.

The chain has TRBV2 and TRBJ1-1; D is unresolved. Looked up from germline, CDR1 is SNHLY and CDR2 is FYNNEI. The CDR3 is made up of 14 amino acids. Trimming cost V 4 bases and J 3 bases, with 12 bases left between them. The CDR3 sequence: CASSAMQDYTEAFF. The CDR3 coding sequence is TGTGCCAGCAGTGCAATGCAGGATTACACTGAAGCTTTCTTT. Drawing the rest from reference TRBV2 and TRBJ1-1, the complete variable domain is EPEVTQTPSHQVTQMGQEVILRCVPISNHLYFYWYRQILGQKVEFLVSFYNNEISEKSEIFDDQFSVERPDGSNFTLKIRSTKLEDSAMYFCASSAMQDYTEAFFGQGTRLTVV.

The chain links TRBV18 to TRBJ1-1; D perhaps matches TRBD1 (5 bases). The CDR3 is made up of 13 amino acids. Trimming took 3 bases from V and 5 from J, leaving 10 bases between them. The germline CDR1 and CDR2 sequences are KGHSH and LQKENI. The CDR3 sequence is CASSPNKGTEAFF. CDR3 DNA sequence: TGTGCCAGCTCACCTAACAAGGGGACTGAAGCTTTCTTT.

This clone was recorded only once. The chain couples TRBV9 to TRBJ1-4; D unresolved. Germline CDR1 SGDLS, CDR2 YYNGEE. The CDR3 is 14 amino acids. V shed 4 bases and J shed 8 bases, with 15 bases lying between them. CDR3 sequence (DNA): TGTGCCAGCAGCACATCCTTCCGAGGCGAAAAACTGTTTTTT. It codes for CASSTSFRGEKLFF.

The rearrangement joins TRBV7-3 to TRBJ2-2, with TRBD1 identical over 9 bases. CDR1 and CDR2 (germline): SGHTA, FQGTGA. This CDR3 spans 16 amino acids. J gave up 0 bases and V 4 bases, and 3 bases lay outside the gene matches. CDR3 in amino acids: CASSSRTGANTGELFF. The CDR3 DNA reads as TGTGCCAGCAGCTCAAGGACAGGGGCGAACACCGGGGAGCTGTTTTTT.

The J gene is TRBJ1-5, the V gene TRBV5-6; D gene uncertain. CDR1 and CDR2 (germline): SGHDT, YYEEEE. CDR3 size: 13 residues. The V end lost 2 bases, the J end lost 3 bases, and 6 bases lay between the germline ends. The CDR3 nucleotides read TGTGCCAGCAGCTTTCGGGACAATCAGCCCCAGCATTTT. Its protein is CASSFRDNQPQHF.

This clone was found once. This chain uses TRBV30 with TRBJ2-7, with D perhaps matching TRBD2 (6 bases). V was trimmed by 2 bases and J by 3 bases, leaving 17 bases between them. Germline values: CDR1 GTSNPN, CDR2 SVGIG (reference sequence). CDR3 size: 15 residues. The CDR3 protein is CAWSPKAGRYYEQYF. The DNA for the CDR3 is TGTGCCTGGAGTCCGAAGGCGGGACGTTACTACGAGCAGTACTTC.

J is TRBJ2-2 and V is TRBV19; 14 nucleotides agree with TRBD2. J was trimmed by 4 bases and V by 5 bases; bases with no gene match: 6. From germline, CDR1 is LNHDA and CDR2 SQIVND (reference sequence). The length of the CDR3 is 17 residues. The CDR3: CASSSGTSGRPTGELFF. The CDR3 DNA reads as TGTGCCAGTAGTTCCGGGACTAGCGGGAGACCCACCGGGGAGCTGTTTTTT.

V and J are TRBV7-2 and TRBJ2-7; no clear D. This CDR3 region has 14 residues. The germline CDR1 and CDR2 sequences are SGHTA and FQGNSA. Trimming took 3 bases from V and 1 from J, leaving 10 bases between them. DNA of the CDR3: TGTGCCAGCAGCTTTCAAGCGCAGTCCTACGAGCAGTACTTC. It specifies CASSFQAQSYEQYF.

V and J are TRBV30 and TRBJ1-4; D remains unclear. Trimming removed 2 bases at V and 0 bases at J, with 10 bases between. This CDR3 is 15 amino acids long. Germline V lookup: CDR1 GTSNPN, CDR2 SVGIG (reference sequence). The CDR3 nucleotides are TGTGCCTGGAGTACCTACGGGGCAACTAATGAAAAACTGTTTTTT. Its protein product is CAWSTYGATNEKLFF.

CDR3 sequence (DNA): TGTGCCACCAGTGATACAGGACTAGCGGGAGAGTCGGAGACCCAGTACTTC. Protein product: CATSDTGLAGESETQYF. The V call is TRBV24-1, the J call TRBJ2-5; 13 bases map to TRBD2. Unmatched junction bases numbered 8, after V lost 3 bases and J lost 5 bases. The CDR3 is 17 residues long. The germline CDR1 and CDR2 sequences are KGHDR and SFDVKD.